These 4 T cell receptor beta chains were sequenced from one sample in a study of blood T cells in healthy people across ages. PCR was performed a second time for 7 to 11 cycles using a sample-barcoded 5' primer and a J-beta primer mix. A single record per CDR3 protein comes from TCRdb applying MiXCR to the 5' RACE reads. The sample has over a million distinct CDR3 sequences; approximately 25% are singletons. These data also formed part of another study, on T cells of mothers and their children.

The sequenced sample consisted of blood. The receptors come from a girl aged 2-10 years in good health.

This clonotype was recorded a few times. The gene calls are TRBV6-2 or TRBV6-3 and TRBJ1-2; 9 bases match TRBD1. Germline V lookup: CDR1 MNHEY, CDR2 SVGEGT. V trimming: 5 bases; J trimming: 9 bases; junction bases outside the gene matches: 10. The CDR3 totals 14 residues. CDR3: CASSPGQGLRSYTF. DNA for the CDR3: TGTGCCAGCAGTCCGGGACAGGGCCTGAGAAGCTACACCTTC.

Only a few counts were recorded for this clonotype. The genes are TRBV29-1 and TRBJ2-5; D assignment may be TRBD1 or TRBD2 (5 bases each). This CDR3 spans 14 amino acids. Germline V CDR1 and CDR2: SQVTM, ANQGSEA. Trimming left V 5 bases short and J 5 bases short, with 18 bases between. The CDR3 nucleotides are TGCAGCGTTTTTCCTCCGGGACCCCGGGAGACCCAGTACTTC. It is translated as CSVFPPGPRETQYF.

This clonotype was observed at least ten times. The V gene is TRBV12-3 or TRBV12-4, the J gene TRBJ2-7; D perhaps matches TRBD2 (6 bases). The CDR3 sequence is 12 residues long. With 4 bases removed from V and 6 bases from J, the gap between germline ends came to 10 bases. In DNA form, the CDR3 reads TGTGCCAGCAGTTCTCAGGGAGGCGAGCAGTACTTC. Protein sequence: CASSSQGGEQYF.

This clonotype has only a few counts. CDR3 DNA sequence: TGTGCCACCAGCAGAGACTACATTGTCGCGGTTCAAGAGACCCAGTACTTC. Translating gives CATSRDYIVAVQETQYF. The chain couples TRBV15 to TRBJ2-5, with unresolved D. Trimming removed 0 bases at V and 2 bases at J, with 16 bases between. This CDR3 region has 17 residues. CDR1 LNHNV and CDR2 YYDKDF come from the germline V gene (reference sequence).